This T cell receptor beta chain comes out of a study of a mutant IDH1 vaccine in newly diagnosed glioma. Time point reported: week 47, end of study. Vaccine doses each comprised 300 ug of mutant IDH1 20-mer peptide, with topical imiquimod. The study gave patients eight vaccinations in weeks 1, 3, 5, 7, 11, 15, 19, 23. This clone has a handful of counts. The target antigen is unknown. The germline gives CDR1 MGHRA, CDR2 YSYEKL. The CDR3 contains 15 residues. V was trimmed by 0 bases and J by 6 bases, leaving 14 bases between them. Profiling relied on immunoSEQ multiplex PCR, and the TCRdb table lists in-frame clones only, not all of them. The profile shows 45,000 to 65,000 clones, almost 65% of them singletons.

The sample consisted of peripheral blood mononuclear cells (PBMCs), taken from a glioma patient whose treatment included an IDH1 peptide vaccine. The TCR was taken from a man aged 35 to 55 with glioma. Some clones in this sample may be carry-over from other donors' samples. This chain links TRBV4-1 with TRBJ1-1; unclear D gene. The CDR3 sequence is CASSQDDREGAEAFF. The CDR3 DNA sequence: TGCGCCAGCAGCCAAGATGATAGGGAAGGCGCTGAAGCTTTCTTT.